These 32 T cell receptor beta chains originate from one sample sequenced in a study of blood T cells in healthy people across ages. A J-beta primer mix and a sample-barcoded 5' primer were used in a second PCR of about 6 to 12 cycles. A single record per CDR3 protein comes from TCRdb applying MiXCR to the 5' RACE reads. Seen here are 1.5 million to 2 million distinct CDR3 sequences, approximately 39% observed once, and the top ten hold roughly 23%. The material sequenced was blood. The source of these receptors is a human donor in good health.

Concerning this clonotype: A junction boundary mismatches the germline segment, possibly from a read error. This chain joins TRBV29-1 and TRBJ2-3, with D possibly being TRBD2 (7 bases). This CDR3 contains 14 residues. CDR1 and CDR2 (germline): SQVTM, ANQGSEA. The chain's CDR3 is CSARGGGRMDTRYF. The CDR3 DNA is TGCAGCGCCCGGGGAGGGGGAAGGATGGATACGCGGTATTTT.

The chain couples TRBV4-1 to TRBJ1-1; the D is unclear. V lost 0 bases, J lost 5 bases, and 16 bases lay in between. The CDR3 is 16 residues long. Germline-derived CDR1 and CDR2 are MGHRA and YSYEKL. The CDR3 nucleotides are TGCGCCAGCAGCCAAGACTTAGGAAGGATACGGACTGAAGCTTTCTTT. Amino acids: CASSQDLGRIRTEAFF.

This clonotype was detected only a few times. The CDR3 sequence is CASSYGYRDRQSPQHF. The CDR3 DNA reads TGTGCCAGCAGCTATGGCTACCGGGACAGGCAATCTCCCCAGCATTTT. The gene calls are TRBV7-9 and TRBJ1-5, with 8 bases lining up with TRBD1. The germline gives CDR1 SEHNR, CDR2 FQNEAQ (reference sequence). V dropped 4 bases and J dropped 10; count of bases not matched to a gene: 15. CDR3 length equals 16 residues.

This rearrangement joins TRBV4-3 to TRBJ2-7; D assignment may be TRBD1 or TRBD2 (5 bases each). Trimming took off 5 bases at V and 3 bases at J, with 20 bases between the two ends. CDR1 and CDR2 from the germline V gene are LGHNA and YSLEER. The CDR3 covers 16 residues. DNA of the CDR3: TGCGCCAGCAGCGGGGGAACAGGCTCCTCCGTCTACGAGCAGTACTTC. Amino acid sequence: CASSGGTGSSVYEQYF.

This chain uses TRBV7-6 with TRBJ2-7, with 9 bases matching TRBD2. The V gene's germline CDR1 is SGHVS and CDR2 FNYEAQ. The J segment lost 3 bases and the V segment lost 1 base, leaving 4 bases of the junction unmatched. The CDR3 consists of 15 residues. The CDR3 sequence: CASSLDPSGDYEQYF. In nucleotides, the CDR3 is TGTGCCAGCAGCTTAGATCCTAGCGGGGACTACGAGCAGTACTTC.

This chain connects TRBV9 to TRBJ2-5; possible D gene TRBD2, 5 bases. The better agreement between TRBJ2-7 and the DNA end casts doubt on the J call. There are 12 residues in the CDR3. Germline loops: CDR1 SGDLS, CDR2 YYNGEE. CDR3 in DNA: TGTGCCAGCGGGAGACTGAACTACGAGCAGTACTTC. It codes for CASGRLNYEQYF.

The chain combines TRBV20-1 with TRBJ1-2; the D is unclear. Trimming removed 0 bases at V and 6 bases at J, with 11 bases between. From germline, CDR1 is DFQATT and CDR2 SNEGSKA (reference sequence). The CDR3 contains 13 residues. The CDR3 spells CSARDEYGHGYTF. The CDR3 bases are TGCAGTGCTAGAGATGAGTATGGGCATGGCTACACCTTC.

This clonotype was picked up a small number of times. The chain employs TRBV6-5 and TRBJ2-4; tentative D call: TRBD2 (5 bases). There are 13 residues in the CDR3. Germline V CDR1 and CDR2: MNHEY, SVGAGI. V dropped 2 bases and J dropped 15 bases, with 17 bases sitting between them. CDR3 sequence: CASSYATRGLPYF. The CDR3 bases are TGTGCCAGCAGTTACGCAACGCGAGGGCTTCCGTACTTC.

This clonotype was seen a few times. Written as DNA, the CDR3 is TGCGCCAGCAGCCAAGACTTTACGACAGGGACTGTTAGTGGCTACACCTTC. Translated, it gives CASSQDFTTGTVSGYTF. The chain combines TRBV4-1 with TRBJ1-2, with 7 positions matching TRBD1. V shed 0 bases, J shed 7 bases, and the junction held 14 bases outside the gene matches. The V gene's germline CDR1 is MGHRA and CDR2 YSYEKL. The CDR3 consists of 17 residues.

The chain has TRBV7-2 and TRBJ1-5; no definite D call. This CDR3 comprises 14 residues. V was trimmed by 2 bases and J by 10 bases, leaving 15 bases between them. Germline lookup yields CDR1 SGHTA and CDR2 FQGNSA. DNA of the CDR3: TGTGCCAGCAGCTTACTAGGGCAGGTCGACCCCCAGCATTTT. This encodes CASSLLGQVDPQHF.

This sequence joins TRBV6-5 and TRBJ1-1; tentative D call: TRBD1 (6 bases). The CDR3 is made up of 13 amino acids. Germline V CDR1 and CDR2: MNHEY, SVGAGI. V shed 8 bases and J shed 4 bases, with 14 bases lying between them. The CDR3 sequence: CASRLLGGTEAFF. In nucleotides, the CDR3 is TGTGCCAGCCGCTTGTTAGGGGGCACTGAAGCTTTCTTT.

This clonotype was observed a few times. The chain employs TRBV20-1 and TRBJ2-7; 7 nucleotides match TRBD1. The CDR3 contains 14 residues. Germline-derived CDR1 and CDR2 are DFQATT and SNEGSKA (reference sequence). V dropped 1 base and J dropped 2; count of bases not matched to a gene: 5. CDR3 in DNA: TGCAGTGCTAGAGCCCTGACAGGGACCTACGAGCAGTACTTC. This encodes CSARALTGTYEQYF.

In its sample, this clonotype was seen a few times. The rearrangement links TRBV5-6 to TRBJ2-4, with a tentative D call TRBD1 (6 bases). Per germline, CDR1 SGHDT and CDR2 YYEEEE. V was pared by 4 bases and J by 7 bases, with 12 bases between. The CDR3 runs to 13 residues. The CDR3 region has the DNA TGTGCCAGCAGCATGGAGAGGGGGAACATTCAGTACTTC. It yields the protein CASSMERGNIQYF.

This clonotype was seen ten or more times. The chain links TRBV10-3 to TRBJ2-1, with no clear D. Germline CDR1 and CDR2: ENHRY and SYGVKD. Deletions cut 3 bases from V and 4 bases from J, with 13 bases between. CDR3 length equals 15 residues. The CDR3 spells CAISETALGYNEQFF. CDR3 DNA: TGTGCCATCAGTGAAACAGCTTTGGGATACAATGAGCAGTTCTTC.

In its sample, this clonotype was seen once. The rearrangement uses TRBV12-3 or TRBV12-4 and TRBJ2-4; D unclear. CDR3 size: 14 residues. The V and J ends lost 6 bases and 2 bases respectively, with 11 bases between them. The CDR3 region is CASRPSRTKNIQYF. CDR3 sequence (DNA): TGTGCCAGCAGGCCAAGTCGGACCAAAAACATTCAGTACTTC.

This clonotype appeared a few times. One end of the junction fails to match germline, which may point to a read error. The rearrangement links TRBV4-3 to TRBJ1-6, with 9 bases lining up with TRBD1. This CDR3 has 15 residues. Germline CDR1 is LGHNA and CDR2 is YSLEER. The CDR3 protein is CASSQEGQGNSPLHF. The CDR3, as DNA: TGTGCCAGCAGCCAGGAAGGACAGGGGAATTCACCCCTCCACTTT.

This clonotype was seen only once. The chain uses TRBV29-1 and TRBJ1-2; D remains unclear. The germline gives CDR1 SQVTM, CDR2 ANQGSEA. Trimming cost V 3 bases and J 4 bases, with 24 bases left between them. This CDR3 has 17 amino acids. CDR3 DNA sequence: TGCAGCGTTGATCTGGACTGGGCCAAGACTACCCTCTATGGCTACACCTTC. Protein: CSVDLDWAKTTLYGYTF.

This clonotype was counted only a few times. V is TRBV20-1 and J is TRBJ1-2; D not certain. This CDR3 comprises 12 residues. CDR1 and CDR2 from the germline V gene are DFQATT and SNEGSKA (reference sequence). Trimming took off 6 bases at V and 2 bases at J, with 10 bases between the two ends. The CDR3 DNA is TGCAGTGCAATTGCAAGAAACTATGGCTACACCTTC. Encoded protein: CSAIARNYGYTF.

The rearrangement links TRBV27 to TRBJ1-2; 9 bases are shared with TRBD1. Germline CDR1 MNHEY, CDR2 SMNVEV (reference sequence). This CDR3 region has 18 residues. J gave up 5 bases and V 0 bases, and 13 bases lay outside the gene matches. CDR3 sequence: CASSLSAGQGSGLYGYTF. CDR3 in DNA: TGTGCCAGCAGTTTATCCGCGGGACAGGGCTCGGGGCTTTATGGCTACACCTTC.

The V gene is TRBV6-1, the J gene TRBJ2-7; TRBD1 or TRBD2 may be the D gene (6 bases each). The CDR3 covers 17 residues. The germline gives CDR1 MNHNS, CDR2 SASEGT. V was clipped by 7 bases and J by 0 bases, with 22 bases between them. Here the CDR3 DNA reads TGTGCCAGCATGCGGAGATCTACGGGGGCAGGCTCCTACGAGCAGTACTTC. Protein sequence: CASMRRSTGAGSYEQYF.

The chain is built from TRBV5-4 and TRBJ2-7; D is perhaps TRBD1 or TRBD2 (7 bases each). The V end was cut by 3 bases, the J end by 6 bases, with 16 bases between. The germline V gene has CDR1 SGHNT and CDR2 YYREEE (reference sequence). The CDR3 runs 14 residues. The CDR3 region is CASSSGRGLGEQYF. The DNA of the CDR3 is TGTGCCAGCAGCTCGGGGAGGGGGCTGGGCGAGCAGTACTTC.

The CDR3 here is CASSLDDASGGTDTQYF. The CDR3, as DNA: TGTGCCAGCAGCTTAGATGATGCCAGCGGGGGCACAGATACGCAGTATTTT. The gene calls are TRBV7-3 and TRBJ2-3; TRBD2 matches at 7 bases. The germline gives CDR1 SGHTA, CDR2 FQGTGA. With 2 bases clipped from V and 1 base from J, the junction kept 9 bases outside the gene matches. This CDR3 region has 17 residues.

The chain joins TRBV6-6 to TRBJ2-4, with D unclear. V was pared by 0 bases and J by 0 bases, with 12 bases between. This CDR3 has 17 residues. Per the germline V gene, CDR1 is MNHNY and CDR2 is SVGAGI (reference sequence). The CDR3 DNA is TGTGCCAGCAGTTACTCCCCCCGAGCACTAGCCAAAAACATTCAGTACTTC. Translated: CASSYSPRALAKNIQYF.

The V and J genes are TRBV15 and TRBJ2-3, with TRBD2 matching over 7 bases. V lost 0 bases and J lost 2; bases outside the gene matches: 5. CDR3 length: 16 amino acids. Per germline, CDR1 LNHNV and CDR2 YYDKDF (reference sequence). Here the CDR3 reads CATSRDSGVATDTQYF. CDR3 nucleotide sequence: TGTGCCACCAGCAGAGACAGCGGGGTAGCCACAGATACGCAGTATTTT. Using reference TRBV15 and TRBJ2-3 for the parts outside the CDR3, the full variable domain is DAMVIQNPRYQVTQFGKPVTLSCSQTLNHNVMYWYQQKSSQAPKLLFHYYDKDFNNEADTPDNFQSRRPNTSFCFLDIRSPGLGDTAMYLCATSRDSGVATDTQYFGPGTRLTVL.

Notes on this clonotype: A single base separates this from a much larger clone, so it may be a read error. V is TRBV7-2 and J is TRBJ2-7, with TRBD1 identical over 9 bases. The V gene's germline CDR1 is SGHTA and CDR2 FQGNSA. V trimming: 1 base; J trimming: 7 bases; junction bases outside the gene matches: 8. The CDR3 runs to 15 residues. CDR3 loop: CASSLGTGAYNEQYF. The CDR3 region has the DNA TGTGCCAGCAGCTTAGGGACAGGGGCCTACAATGAGCAGTACTTC. Using reference TRBV7-2 and TRBJ2-7 for the parts outside the CDR3, the full variable domain is GAGVSQSPSNKVTEKGKDVELRCDPISGHTALYWYRQSLGQGLEFLIYFQGNSAPDKSGLPSDRFSAERTGGSVSTLTIQRTQQEDSAVYLCASSLGTGAYNEQYFGPGTRLTVT.

This clonotype was observed a few times. One junction end does not reproduce the germline sequence, and a read error may be involved. The chain couples TRBV7-2 to TRBJ2-1; D remains unclear. Germline-derived CDR1 and CDR2 are SGHTA and FQGNSA. The CDR3 has 13 residues. As DNA, the CDR3 is TGTGCCAGCGTCAAGGTCCCCTATAATGAGCAGTTCTTC. As protein: CASVKVPYNEQFF.

Details on this clonotype: Germline and junction disagree at one end, which may indicate a read error. This chain connects TRBV7-3 to TRBJ2-4, with D unclear. The end of the DNA is better explained by TRBJ2-7, so the J call may be wrong. Germline V gene data show CDR1 as SGHTA and CDR2 as FQGTGA. CDR3 length: 13 amino acids. The CDR3 reads CAGSFAGSGEQYF. The CDR3 region has the DNA TGTGCCGGCAGCTTCGCAGGATCAGGCGAGCAGTACTTC.

This clonotype showed up just a few times. This chain connects TRBV20-1 to TRBJ1-2, with a weak D call TRBD1 (6 bases). V was clipped by 2 bases and J by 3 bases, with 16 bases between them. Germline CDR1 and CDR2: DFQATT and SNEGSKA (reference sequence). The CDR3 is 15 residues long. The CDR3 nucleotides are TGCAGTGCTAGACCCCGAGGGGGAAGGTACTATGGCTACACCTTC. Amino acid sequence: CSARPRGGRYYGYTF.

The rearrangement joins TRBV2 to TRBJ1-4; D is ambiguous. The CDR3 loop spans 13 amino acids. Germline V gene sequence: CDR1 SNHLY, CDR2 FYNNEI. The V gene lost 7 bases and the J gene lost 8 bases, with 14 bases spanning the gap. CDR3 loop: CASNQRVGEKLFF. The CDR3 DNA sequence: TGTGCCAGCAATCAGAGGGTTGGGGAAAAACTGTTTTTT.

The rearrangement joins TRBV7-2 to TRBJ2-7; 7 positions agree with TRBD1. The CDR3 totals 16 residues. CDR1 SGHTA and CDR2 FQGNSA come from the germline V gene. The V and J ends lost 1 base and 6 bases, in that order; junction bases with no gene match: 12. The CDR3 region is CASSLGVSGRQGEQYF. The CDR3 bases are TGTGCCAGCAGCTTAGGGGTCTCAGGCAGACAGGGCGAGCAGTACTTC.

The chain couples TRBV5-1 to TRBJ2-5; no firm D call. Trimming left V 3 bases short and J 1 base short, with 16 bases between. The CDR3 loop spans 16 amino acids. Germline V gene lookup returns CDR1 SGHRS and CDR2 YFSETQ. CDR3 bases: TGCGCCAGCAGCTACCAACAAGGCGCTACCCAAGAGACCCAGTACTTC. Translated: CASSYQQGATQETQYF.

This rearrangement joins TRBV5-5 to TRBJ2-1; TRBD1 agrees at 9 bases. Trimming removed 1 base from V and 4 bases from J; junction bases left unmatched: 3. CDR1 SGHKS and CDR2 YYEKEE come from the germline V gene (reference sequence). CDR3 length: 15 amino acids. CDR3 bases: TGTGCCAGCAGCTTGAGGGACAGGGCATACAATGAGCAGTTCTTC. It specifies CASSLRDRAYNEQFF.